This T cell receptor beta chain was identified during a study of T cells in narcolepsy. Study information: Donors had narcolepsy type 1 or type 2, or were healthy controls.

Using immunoSEQ multiplex PCR, the repertoire was profiled, and TCRdb retains in-frame clones only, with some absent. The table has around 32,000 clones, around 83% seen once; the top ten hold roughly 2.5%. Of note for this clone: The antigen is unknown.

Findings of the study overall: Blood of same and different patients, but not healthy controls, reportedly held recurring autoreactive clonotypes. Some memory CD4+ repertoires had no autoreactive clone sequences. Comparing one patient's CSF and blood CD4+ clonotypes highlighted HCRT- and TRIB2-specific autoreactive clonotypes.

The sample taken for sequencing was CD45RA- memory CD4+ T cells from PBMCs. The sequence was obtained from a human donor with narcolepsy.

In nucleotides, the CDR3 is TGTGCCAGCAGTGACTCGAACGGGGTGGATCGGGGCTACACCTTC. Amino acids: CASSDSNGVDRGYTF. The chain joins TRBV6-4 to TRBJ1-2; D not resolved. V lost 0 bases to trimming and J lost 8 bases, with 16 bases between them. Germline V gives CDR1 MRHNA, CDR2 SNTAGT. This CDR3 comprises 15 residues.